Reported below is one T cell receptor (beta chain). Antigen specificity is unknown. The sample comes from a study of CXCR3-negative and CXCR3-positive naive CD8 T cells. The CDR3 covers 15 residues. Looked up from germline, CDR1 is LNHDA and CDR2 is SQIVND (reference sequence). 5' RACE with UMI labels generated the TRB cDNA libraries. No DNA is given; TCRdb re-called the 5' RACE reads and lists each CDR3 protein once. The table lists tens of thousands of distinct CDR3 sequences. Overall study findings and caveats: Naive cells positive for CXCR3 carried more hydrophobic TRB CDR3s than CXCR3-negative ones. From TRB CDR3 properties, TCR strength was inferred; surface CD5 did not differ between naive subsets.

Specimen: naive CXCR3+ CD8+ T cells from blood. Noted subset: CD45RO-CCR7+CD27+CD95- naive CD8+ T cells expressing CXCR3 (TNR3+). The gene calls are TRBV19 and TRBJ1-1; the TCRdb D gene call, TRBD1, has no DNA to confirm it. The TCR sequence derives from a human donor in good health. Some clones in this sample may be carry-over from other donors' samples. CDR3 protein: CASSPASGERTEAFF. Full variable domain (missing parts from reference TRBV19 and TRBJ1-1): DGGITQSPKYLFRKEGQNVTLSCEQNLNHDAMYWYRQDPGQGLRLIYYSQIVNDFQKGDIAEGYSVSREKKESFPLTVTSAQKNPTAFYLCASSPASGERTEAFFGQGTRLTVV.